This T cell receptor (beta chain) stems from a study of T cell responses to AZD1222 COVID-19 vaccine. Study-wide findings and caveats: Just a handful of people given AZD1222 tested seropositive at baseline. Spike-spanning, vaccine-associated CD4 TCRs were dominant at 160-218 and 743-854. Repertoire samples came only from after the peak T cell response. Donors were chiefly white British, with a greater number of females, and clonal diversity was perhaps underestimated.

Some clones are missing from TCRdb's copy, which holds only in-frame ones; the method was immunoSEQ multiplex PCR. Of approximately 200,000 clones listed, roughly nine tenths are singletons. CDR1 SGHNT and CDR2 YENEEA come from the germline V gene. The trim removed 4 bases at V and 4 bases at J, leaving 2 bases unmatched. CDR3 length: 14 amino acids. To note about this clone: Antigen specificity is unknown.

The V call is TRBV11-3, the J call TRBJ2-7, with 12 bases matching TRBD1. The source is an adult who received the AZD1222 COVID-19 vaccine. The sequenced sample was peripheral blood, obtained 28 days after the second AZD1222 dose. The CDR3 protein is CASSWGQGAYEQYF. In nucleotides, the CDR3 is TGTGCCAGCAGCTGGGGACAGGGGGCTTACGAGCAGTACTTC.